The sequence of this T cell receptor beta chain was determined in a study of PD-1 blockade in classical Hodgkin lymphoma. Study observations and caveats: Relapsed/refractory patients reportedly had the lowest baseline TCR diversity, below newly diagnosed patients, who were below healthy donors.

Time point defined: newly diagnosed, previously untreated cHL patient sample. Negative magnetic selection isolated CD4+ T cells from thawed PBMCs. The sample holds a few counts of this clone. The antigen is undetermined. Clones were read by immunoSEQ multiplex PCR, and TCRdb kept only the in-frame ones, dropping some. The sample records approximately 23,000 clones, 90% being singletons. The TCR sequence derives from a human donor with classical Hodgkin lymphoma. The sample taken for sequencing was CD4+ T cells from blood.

CDR3 in DNA: TGTGCCAGCAGTTACTCGGGGTATAGCAATCAGCCCCAGCATTTT. It encodes CASSYSGYSNQPQHF. J is TRBJ1-5 and V is TRBV6-5, with D unclear. The CDR3 length is 15 residues. Trimming took 0 bases from V and 0 from J, leaving 6 bases between them. Germline CDR1 is MNHEY and CDR2 is SVGAGI.